These T cell receptor beta chains were read from a single sample in a study of T cells in localized non-small cell lung cancer. Here immunoSEQ multiplex PCR was the method, and the copy in TCRdb shows in-frame clones only, minus some. Seen here are 70,000 to 95,000 clones, under 95% observed once, and the top ten hold roughly 4.3%. The sample in question was PBMCs, obtained before any cancer treatment. These receptor sequences come from a woman aged 35-75 years with stage II squamous cell lung carcinoma. Each CDR3 is given with its conserved first and last residue. The D gene is left open where the match is weak. The size of a clone is reported for some rows only, either as once, few or many, or as a class for expanded clones.

CDR3 length | clone size | J gene | V gene | D gene | CDR3 protein | CDR3 DNA
15 | NA | TRBJ1-4 | TRBV28 | TRBD1 | CASSLRTGIYEKLFF | TGTGCCAGCAGTCTCCGGACAGGGATTTATGAAAAACTGTTTTTT
14 | NA | TRBJ1-1 | TRBV5-1 | NA | CASSPTGRNTEAFF | TGCGCCAGCAGCCCTACAGGGAGAAACACTGAAGCTTTCTTT
13 | NA | TRBJ2-3 | TRBV6-5 | NA | CASSFGSTDTQYF | TGTGCCAGCAGCTTCGGGAGCACAGATACGCAGTATTTT
13 | few | TRBJ2-6 | TRBV6-5 | NA | CASSPLGANVLTF | TGTGCCAGCAGCCCCCTCGGGGCCAACGTCCTGACTTTC
14 | NA | TRBJ1-3 | TRBV19 | NA | CASILTVSGNTIYF | TGTGCCAGTATCTTGACAGTCTCTGGAAACACCATATATTTT
16 | NA | TRBJ2-5 | TRBV5-4 | TRBD1 | CASSPGQGIEAQTQYF | TGTGCCAGTTCTCCGGGACAGGGGATAGAGGCACAGACCCAGTACTTC
14 | once | TRBJ1-2 | TRBV11-2 | NA | CASSLRWGNYGYTF | TGTGCCAGCAGCTTACGGTGGGGGAACTATGGCTACACCTTC
15 | NA | TRBJ1-4 | TRBV7-9 | NA | CASSSGLMPNEKLFF | TGTGCCAGCAGCTCCGGTTTGATGCCTAATGAAAAACTGTTTTTT
14 | NA | TRBJ2-2 | TRBV15 | NA | CASSETPNTGELFF | TGTGCCTCTTCTGAGACACCGAACACCGGGGAGCTGTTTTTT
15 | NA | TRBJ2-3 | TRBV7-9 | TRBD2 | CASSLTSGKADTQYF | TGTGCCAGCAGCCTGACTAGCGGGAAGGCAGATACGCAGTATTTT
15 | NA | TRBJ1-2 | TRBV9 | TRBD1 | CASSPEQGAQYGYTF | TGTGCCAGCAGCCCCGAACAGGGGGCGCAGTATGGCTACACCTTC
21 | NA | TRBJ2-1 | TRBV4-1 | TRBD2 | CASSQKDGTSGGVMISNEQFF | TGCGCCAGCAGCCAAAAAGATGGAACTAGCGGGGGGGTGATGATCTCCAATGAGCAGTTCTTC
16 | NA | TRBJ1-2 | TRBV4-2 | NA | CASSQDPGPSNYGYTF | TGTGCCAGCAGCCAAGATCCCGGGCCCTCTAACTATGGCTACACCTTC
15 | NA | TRBJ2-7 | TRBV5-6 | NA | CASSLAGRKPYEQYF | TGTGCCAGCAGCTTGGCAGGCAGAAAACCCTACGAGCAGTACTTC
14 | NA | TRBJ1-1 | TRBV11-3 | NA | CASSLDPVNTEAFF | TGTGCCAGCAGCTTAGATCCGGTGAACACTGAAGCTTTCTTT
13 | NA | TRBJ1-2 | TRBV6-5 | NA | CASSYLENYGYTF | TGTGCCAGCAGTTATCTCGAGAACTATGGCTACACCTTC
15 | NA | TRBJ1-2 | TRBV28 | NA | CASSRPAGGARGYTF | TGTGCCAGCAGTCGACCCGCCGGGGGGGCGCGCGGCTACACCTTC
11 | NA | TRBJ1-2 | TRBV20-1 | NA | CSARWGSGYTF | TGCAGTGCCCGGTGGGGGTCTGGCTACACCTTC
14 | NA | TRBJ1-2 | TRBV25-1 | TRBD1 | CASSERGLRYGYTF | TGTGCCAGCAGTGAGAGGGGGCTCAGGTATGGCTACACCTTC
15 | NA | TRBJ2-7 | TRBV5-4 | NA | CASSLAGTITYEQYF | TGTGCCAGCAGCTTGGCCGGGACGATAACCTACGAGCAGTACTTC
15 | NA | TRBJ1-1 | TRBV6-1 | NA | CAVRRVGFGDTEAFF | TGTGCCGTCCGCAGGGTGGGATTTGGGGACACTGAAGCTTTCTTT
12 | NA | TRBJ2-7 | TRBV2 | NA | CASSERPYEQYF | TGTGCCAGCAGTGAAAGGCCCTACGAGCAGTACTTC
14 | NA | TRBJ2-7 | TRBV11-2 | NA | CASRFGGALHEQYF | TGTGCCAGCAGATTCGGCGGGGCTCTACACGAGCAGTACTTC
15 | NA | TRBJ1-4 | TRBV19 | NA | CASSLTLSRHEKLFF | TGTGCCAGTAGTTTGACCCTATCAAGGCATGAAAAACTGTTTTTT
14 | NA | TRBJ1-5 | TRBV2 | NA | CASSALTDNQPQHF | TGTGCCAGCAGTGCTCTCACCGACAATCAGCCCCAGCATTTT
20 | NA | TRBJ1-2 | TRBV19 | TRBD1 | CASSIVIGGFTFRANYGYTF | TGTGCCAGTAGTATTGTTATAGGGGGCTTCACCTTTAGAGCTAACTATGGCTACACCTTC
14 | NA | TRBJ2-3 | TRBV6-5 | TRBD2 | CASRSSGSYDTQYF | TGTGCCAGCAGAAGTAGCGGGAGCTATGATACGCAGTATTTT
13 | NA | TRBJ1-5 | TRBV19 | NA | CASSEASGQPQHF | TGTGCCAGTAGTGAGGCCTCTGGACAGCCCCAGCATTTT
16 | NA | TRBJ2-3 | TRBV9 | TRBD2 | CASSVSPGTRADTQYF | TGTGCCAGCAGCGTATCCCCCGGGACTAGGGCAGATACGCAGTATTTT
15 | NA | TRBJ2-1 | TRBV11-3 | NA | CASSPDPSSYNEQFF | TGTGCCAGCAGCCCCGACCCGAGCTCCTACAATGAGCAGTTCTTC
13 | NA | TRBJ1-1 | TRBV29-1 | TRBD1 | CSVRATGGTEAFF | TGCAGCGTCCGGGCTACAGGGGGCACTGAAGCTTTCTTT
13 | NA | TRBJ1-1 | TRBV5-1 | NA | CASSDSPNTEAFF | TGCGCCAGCAGCGACAGTCCGAACACTGAAGCTTTCTTT
14 | NA | TRBJ1-1 | TRBV27 | NA | CASRNRARVTEAFF | TGTGCCAGCAGAAACAGGGCCCGAGTCACTGAAGCTTTCTTT
15 | NA | TRBJ2-1 | TRBV11-2 | NA | CASSLISRFRNEQFF | TGTGCCAGCAGCTTAATCTCCAGGTTTCGGAATGAGCAGTTCTTC
13 | NA | TRBJ1-2 | TRBV27 | NA | CASSLKANYGYTF | TGTGCCAGCAGTTTAAAAGCTAACTATGGCTACACCTTC
16 | NA | TRBJ2-3 | TRBV5-6 | TRBD2 | CASSFLIAGGTDTQYF | TGTGCCAGCAGCTTCCTGATAGCGGGAGGCACAGATACGCAGTATTTT
14 | NA | TRBJ1-1 | TRBV6-5 | NA | CASSYEGGRGQAFF | TGTGCCAGCAGTTATGAAGGAGGAAGAGGGCAAGCTTTCTTT
19 | NA | TRBJ2-1 | TRBV5-1 | TRBD2 | CASSFLGAGVGPESNEQFF | TGCGCCAGCAGCTTTTTGGGAGCGGGAGTTGGTCCGGAAAGCAATGAGCAGTTCTTC
14 | NA | TRBJ2-7 | TRBV9 | NA | CASSVATGPYEQYF | TGTGCCAGCAGCGTAGCTACCGGTCCCTACGAGCAGTACTTC
14 | NA | TRBJ2-7 | TRBV2 | TRBD1 | CASRLGTGSYEQYF | TGTGCCAGCAGGCTAGGGACAGGGTCCTACGAGCAGTACTTC
16 | NA | TRBJ2-1 | TRBV15 | TRBD2 | CATSRVGSGGAHEQFF | TGTGCCACCAGCAGAGTGGGTAGCGGGGGGGCTCATGAGCAGTTCTTC
12 | NA | TRBJ2-7 | TRBV7-6 | NA | CASSHISYEQYF | TGTGCCAGCAGCCATATCTCCTACGAGCAGTACTTC
15 | few | TRBJ2-3 | TRBV5-1 | NA | CASHVSDQYTDTQYF | TGCGCCAGCCACGTCTCGGATCAGTACACAGATACGCAGTATTTT
15 | few | TRBJ2-1 | TRBV7-6 | NA | CASSLGASRNNEQFF | TGTGCCAGCAGCTTAGGGGCTAGCCGCAACAATGAGCAGTTCTTC
15 | NA | TRBJ2-7 | TRBV11-3 | NA | CASSTGPGGSYEQYF | TGTGCCAGCAGTACGGGACCTGGAGGCTCCTACGAGCAGTACTTC
15 | NA | TRBJ1-1 | TRBV6-1 | TRBD1 | CASRGGTALNTEAFF | TGTGCCAGCAGGGGCGGGACAGCCCTGAACACTGAAGCTTTCTTT
14 | NA | TRBJ1-5 | TRBV19 | TRBD1 | CASRRDRGDQPQHF | TGTGCCAGTAGAAGGGACAGGGGCGATCAGCCCCAGCATTTT
13 | NA | TRBJ2-6 | TRBV19 | NA | CASLFSGANVLTF | TGTGCCAGTTTGTTCTCTGGGGCCAACGTCCTGACTTTC
18 | few | TRBJ2-1 | TRBV5-6 | TRBD2 | CASSRRGLASGRANEQFF | TGTGCCAGCAGCCGGAGGGGGCTGGCTAGCGGGAGGGCCAATGAGCAGTTCTTC
12 | NA | TRBJ1-2 | TRBV29-1 | NA | CSVALSQDGYTF | TGCAGCGTTGCCCTTTCGCAGGACGGCTACACCTTC
14 | NA | TRBJ1-2 | TRBV14 | NA | CASSQVGSNYGYTF | TGTGCCAGCAGCCAAGTGGGCAGTAACTATGGCTACACCTTC
15 | NA | TRBJ1-5 | TRBV6-6 | NA | CASSRRGVGDQPQHF | TGTGCCAGCAGTCGACGAGGGGTCGGCGATCAGCCCCAGCATTTT
16 | NA | TRBJ2-7 | TRBV6-5 | TRBD1 | CASSFTLGQGAHEQYF | TGTGCCAGCAGTTTCACTCTCGGACAGGGGGCCCACGAGCAGTACTTC
13 | NA | TRBJ1-1 | TRBV28 | NA | CASSSGMGAEAFF | TGTGCCAGCAGTTCCGGAATGGGGGCTGAAGCTTTCTTT
13 | NA | TRBJ1-5 | TRBV28 | NA | CASRVQRNQPQHF | TGTGCCAGCCGAGTGCAGCGCAATCAGCCCCAGCATTTT